The source of this T cell receptor (beta chain) is a study of regulatory T cells in long-lasting Graves disease. CDR3 regions were amplified by Arm-PCR using iRepertoire HTBI primers to build TCR beta libraries. Methods used by the authors: Sequenced samples collectively carried under 75 TRBV and around 15 TRBJ segments. TCRdb called the multiplex PCR reads again in MiXCR, with one record for every CDR3 protein. The V and J calls reflect TCRdb's pipeline rather than the authors' work. Found here are about 660,000 distinct CDR3 sequences, 25% to 35% of them singletons; the top ten hold 42%. Specified time point: persistent/refractory GD, antithyroid drugs over 5 years with positive TRAb. After RNA was extracted from PBMCs, the TCR library was made from it. Diagnosis followed American Thyroid Association guidelines for Graves' disease. Points from the study as a whole: TRBV28, TRBJ1-2 and TRBJ2-5 emerged as the favored segments in persistent disease. Less diverse TCR repertoires were seen in persistent Graves' patients than in newly diagnosed ones.

The germline V gene encodes CDR1 SGHRS and CDR2 YFSETQ. The CDR3 length is 15 residues. V lost 0 bases and J 4 bases, leaving 13 bases between the germline ends. About this clonotype itself: Its matching antigen is unknown.

The source of this sequence is a female donor with Graves disease. The rearrangement uses TRBV5-1 and TRBJ1-2; no clear D gene. The material was peripheral blood mononuclear cells (PBMCs), obtained when the disease was refractory, from a patient treated with antithyroid drugs. CDR3 bases: TGCGCCAGCAGCTTGGAGGCGGTTGACCTCTATGGCTACACCTTC. This sequence encodes CASSLEAVDLYGYTF.